The clone carrying this T cell receptor (beta chain) was found once. The antigen is not known. The tumor samples were collected prior to definitive surgery or chemotherapy. This entry comes from a study of high-grade serous ovarian cancer treatment subgroups. Study details: Samples averaged 14,192 reads and about 7,500 unique TCR beta rearrangements.

Here immunoSEQ multiplex PCR was the method, and the copy in TCRdb shows in-frame clones only, minus some. The repertoire holds some 3,100 clones, with 70% to 80% as singletons. Study-level points and caveats: The analyses considered CDR3 and ignored CDR1 and CDR2. Tumors within one patient showed repertoire similarity of about 0.095 to 0.85. TCR clonal relatedness correlated positively with neoantigen level.

CDR3 length: 18 residues. Trimming took 0 bases from V and 0 from J, leaving 12 bases between them. Germline values: CDR1 LGHNT, CDR2 FRNRAP. V usage is TRBV12-5 and J usage is TRBJ2-6, with D unclear. The sequence was obtained from a human donor with high-grade serous ovarian cancer. Sample: tumor tissue. CDR3 loop: CASGLVPDGHSGANVLTF. CDR3 in DNA: TGTGCTAGTGGTTTGGTACCTGACGGCCACTCTGGGGCCAACGTCCTGACTTTC.